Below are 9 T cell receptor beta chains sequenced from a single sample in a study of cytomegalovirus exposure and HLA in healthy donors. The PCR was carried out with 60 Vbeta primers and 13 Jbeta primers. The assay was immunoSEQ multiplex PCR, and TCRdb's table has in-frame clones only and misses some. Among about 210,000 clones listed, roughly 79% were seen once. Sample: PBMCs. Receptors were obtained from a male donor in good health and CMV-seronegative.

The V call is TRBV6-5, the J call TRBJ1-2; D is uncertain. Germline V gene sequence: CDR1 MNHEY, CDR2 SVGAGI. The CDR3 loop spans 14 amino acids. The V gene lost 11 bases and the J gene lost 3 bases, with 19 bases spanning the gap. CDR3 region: CACGVGGPDYGYTF. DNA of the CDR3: TGTGCCTGTGGGGTCGGCGGGCCGGACTATGGCTACACCTTC.

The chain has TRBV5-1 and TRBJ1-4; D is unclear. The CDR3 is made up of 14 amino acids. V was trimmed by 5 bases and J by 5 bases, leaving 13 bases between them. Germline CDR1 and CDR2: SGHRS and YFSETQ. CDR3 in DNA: TGCGCCAGCAGTCTAGGAGAGCCGAATGAAAAACTGTTTTTT. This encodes CASSLGEPNEKLFF.

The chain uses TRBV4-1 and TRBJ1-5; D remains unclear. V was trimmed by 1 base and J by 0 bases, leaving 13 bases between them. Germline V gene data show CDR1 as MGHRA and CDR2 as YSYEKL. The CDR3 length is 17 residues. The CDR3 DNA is TGCGCCAGCAGCCAAGTAATGGCCCAGATTAGCAATCAGCCCCAGCATTTT. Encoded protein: CASSQVMAQISNQPQHF.

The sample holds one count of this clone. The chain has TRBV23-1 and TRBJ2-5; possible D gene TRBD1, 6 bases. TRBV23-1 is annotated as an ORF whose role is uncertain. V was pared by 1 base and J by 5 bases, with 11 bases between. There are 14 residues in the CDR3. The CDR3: CASSQCHREETQYF. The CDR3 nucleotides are TGCGCCAGCAGTCAATGTCACAGGGAGGAGACCCAGTACTTC.

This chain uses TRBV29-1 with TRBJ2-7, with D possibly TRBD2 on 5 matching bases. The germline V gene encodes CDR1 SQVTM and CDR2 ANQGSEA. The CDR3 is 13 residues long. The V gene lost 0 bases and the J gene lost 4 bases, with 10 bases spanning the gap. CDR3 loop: CSVEDSGGYEQYF. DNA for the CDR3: TGCAGCGTTGAAGATTCTGGAGGATACGAGCAGTACTTC.

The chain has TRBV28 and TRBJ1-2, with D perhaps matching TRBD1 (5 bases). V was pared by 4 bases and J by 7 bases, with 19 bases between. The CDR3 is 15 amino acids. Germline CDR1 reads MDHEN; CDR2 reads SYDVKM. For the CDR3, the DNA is TGTGCCAGCAGTTCCCATGGGGGGAGGAGAAGTGGCTACACCTTC. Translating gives CASSSHGGRRSGYTF.

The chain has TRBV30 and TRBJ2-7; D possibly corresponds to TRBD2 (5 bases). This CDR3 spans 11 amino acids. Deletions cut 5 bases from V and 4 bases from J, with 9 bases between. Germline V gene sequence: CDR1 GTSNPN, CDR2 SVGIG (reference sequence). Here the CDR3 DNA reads TGTGCCTGGTTACTAGGATACGAGCAGTACTTC. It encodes CAWLLGYEQYF.

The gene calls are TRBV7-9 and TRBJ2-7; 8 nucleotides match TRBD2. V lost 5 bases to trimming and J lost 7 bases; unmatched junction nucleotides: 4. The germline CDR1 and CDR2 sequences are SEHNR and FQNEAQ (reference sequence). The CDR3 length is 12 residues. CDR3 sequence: CASSRGGWEQYF. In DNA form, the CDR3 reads TGTGCCAGCAGCCGGGGGGGCTGGGAGCAGTACTTC.

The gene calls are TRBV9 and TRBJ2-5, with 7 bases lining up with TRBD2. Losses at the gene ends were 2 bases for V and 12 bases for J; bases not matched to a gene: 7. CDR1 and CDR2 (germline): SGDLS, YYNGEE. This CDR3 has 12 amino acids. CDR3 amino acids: CASSVVGGVKYF. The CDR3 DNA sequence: TGTGCCAGCAGCGTTGTGGGGGGGGTGAAGTACTTC.